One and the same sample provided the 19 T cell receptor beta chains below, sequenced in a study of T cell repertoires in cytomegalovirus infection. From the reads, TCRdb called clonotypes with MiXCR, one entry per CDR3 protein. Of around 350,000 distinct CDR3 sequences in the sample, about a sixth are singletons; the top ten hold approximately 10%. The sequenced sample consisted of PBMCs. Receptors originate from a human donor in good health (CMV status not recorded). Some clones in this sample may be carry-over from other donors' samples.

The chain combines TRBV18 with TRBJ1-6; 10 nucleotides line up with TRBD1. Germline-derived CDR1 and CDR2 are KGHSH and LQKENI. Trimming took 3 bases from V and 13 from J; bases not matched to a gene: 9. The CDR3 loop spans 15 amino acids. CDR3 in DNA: TGTGCCAGCTCACCTTTCGGGACAGGGGTATCCCCCCTCCACTTT. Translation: CASSPFGTGVSPLHF.

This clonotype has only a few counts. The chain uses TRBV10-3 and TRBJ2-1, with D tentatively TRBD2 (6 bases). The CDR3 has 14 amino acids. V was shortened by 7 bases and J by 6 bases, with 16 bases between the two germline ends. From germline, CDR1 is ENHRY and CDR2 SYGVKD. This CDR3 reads CAIKGGPLVNEQFF. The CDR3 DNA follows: TGTGCCATCAAAGGAGGGCCTCTGGTCAATGAGCAGTTCTTC.

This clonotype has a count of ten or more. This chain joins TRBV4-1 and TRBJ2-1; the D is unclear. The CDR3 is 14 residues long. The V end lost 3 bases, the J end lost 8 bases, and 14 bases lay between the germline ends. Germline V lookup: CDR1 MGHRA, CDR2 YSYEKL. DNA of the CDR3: TGCGCCAGCAGCCAGGGTTATCCTGGGCATGAGCAGTTCTTC. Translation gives CASSQGYPGHEQFF.

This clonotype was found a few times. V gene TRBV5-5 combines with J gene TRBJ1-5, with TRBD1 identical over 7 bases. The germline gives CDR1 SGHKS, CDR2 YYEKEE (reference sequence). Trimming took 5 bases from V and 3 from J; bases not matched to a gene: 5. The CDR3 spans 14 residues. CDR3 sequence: CASRPGTVNQPQHF. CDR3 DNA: TGTGCCAGCAGACCTGGGACAGTCAATCAGCCCCAGCATTTT. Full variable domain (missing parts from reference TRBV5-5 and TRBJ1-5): DAGVTQSPTHLIKTRGQQVTLRCSPISGHKSVSWYQQVLGQGPQFIFQYYEKEERGRGNFPDRFSARQFPNYSSELNVNALLLGDSALYLCASRPGTVNQPQHFGDGTRLSIL.

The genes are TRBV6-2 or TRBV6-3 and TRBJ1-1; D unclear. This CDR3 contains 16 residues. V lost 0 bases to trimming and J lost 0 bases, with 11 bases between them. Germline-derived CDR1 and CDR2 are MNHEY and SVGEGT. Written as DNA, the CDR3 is TGTGCCAGCAGTTACTCGCAGAGGAGCATGAACACTGAAGCTTTCTTT. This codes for CASSYSQRSMNTEAFF.

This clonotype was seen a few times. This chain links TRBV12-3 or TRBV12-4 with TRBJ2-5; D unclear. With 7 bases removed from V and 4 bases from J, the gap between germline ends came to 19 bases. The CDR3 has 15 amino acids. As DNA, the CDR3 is TGTGCCAGCAATTTTGGTGGGCCTAGGCGAGAGACCCAGTACTTC. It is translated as CASNFGGPRRETQYF.

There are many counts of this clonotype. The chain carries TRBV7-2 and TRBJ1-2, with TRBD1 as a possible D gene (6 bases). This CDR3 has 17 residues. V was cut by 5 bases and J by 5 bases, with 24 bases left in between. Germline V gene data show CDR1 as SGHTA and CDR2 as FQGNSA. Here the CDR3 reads CASSLYWGAETDYGYTF. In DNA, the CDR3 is TGTGCCAGCAGCCTATACTGGGGGGCTGAGACAGATTATGGCTACACCTTC.

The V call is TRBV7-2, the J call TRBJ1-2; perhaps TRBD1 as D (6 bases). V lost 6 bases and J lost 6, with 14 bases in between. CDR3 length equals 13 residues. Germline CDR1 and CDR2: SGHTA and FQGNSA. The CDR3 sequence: CASSYPGVDGYTF. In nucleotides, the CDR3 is TGTGCCAGCAGTTACCCAGGGGTTGATGGCTACACCTTC.

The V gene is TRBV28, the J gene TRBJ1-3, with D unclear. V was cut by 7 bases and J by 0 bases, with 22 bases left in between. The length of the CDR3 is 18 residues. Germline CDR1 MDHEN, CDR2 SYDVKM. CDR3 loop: CASNTEVGRPASGNTIYF. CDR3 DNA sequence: TGTGCCAGCAATACAGAGGTAGGACGCCCGGCCTCTGGAAACACCATATATTTT.

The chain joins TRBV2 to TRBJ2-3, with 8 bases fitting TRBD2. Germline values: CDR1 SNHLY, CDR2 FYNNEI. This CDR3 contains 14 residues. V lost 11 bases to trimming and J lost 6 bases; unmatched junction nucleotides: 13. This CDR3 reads CACPRAGEGDTQYF. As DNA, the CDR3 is TGTGCCTGCCCCAGAGCGGGAGAAGGGGATACGCAGTATTTT.

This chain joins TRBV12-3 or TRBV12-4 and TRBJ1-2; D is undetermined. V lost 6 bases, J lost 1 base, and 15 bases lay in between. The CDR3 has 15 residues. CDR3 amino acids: CASSLRRILNYGYTF. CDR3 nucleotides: TGTGCCAGCAGCCTCCGACGGATACTTAACTATGGCTACACCTTC.

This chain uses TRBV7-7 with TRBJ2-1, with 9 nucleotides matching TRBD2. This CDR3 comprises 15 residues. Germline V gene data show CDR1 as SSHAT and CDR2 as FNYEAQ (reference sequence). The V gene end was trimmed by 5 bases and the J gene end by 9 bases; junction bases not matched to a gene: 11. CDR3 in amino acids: CASSAGTSIIGEQFF. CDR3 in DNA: TGTGCCAGCAGCGCCGGGACTAGCATCATCGGTGAGCAGTTCTTC. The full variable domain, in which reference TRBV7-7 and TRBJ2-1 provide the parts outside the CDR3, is GAGVSQSPRYKVTKRGQDVTLRCDPISSHATLYWYQQALGQGPEFLTYFNYEAQPDKSGLPSDRFSAERPEGSISTLTIQRTEQRDSAMYRCASSAGTSIIGEQFFGPGTRLTVL.

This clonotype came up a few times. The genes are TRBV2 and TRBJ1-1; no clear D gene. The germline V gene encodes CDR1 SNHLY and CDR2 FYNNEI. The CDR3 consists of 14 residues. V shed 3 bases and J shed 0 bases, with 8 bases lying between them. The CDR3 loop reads CASSDGSLNTEAFF. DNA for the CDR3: TGTGCCAGCAGTGACGGCAGCCTGAACACTGAAGCTTTCTTT.

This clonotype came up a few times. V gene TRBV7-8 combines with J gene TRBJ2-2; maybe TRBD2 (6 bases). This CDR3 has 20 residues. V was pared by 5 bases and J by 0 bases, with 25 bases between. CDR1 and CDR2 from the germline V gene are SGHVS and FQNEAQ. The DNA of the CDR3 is TGTGCCAGCAGCCTAAGTCCGGCACGGGGGATTCCTACGAACACCGGGGAGCTGTTTTTT. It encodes CASSLSPARGIPTNTGELFF. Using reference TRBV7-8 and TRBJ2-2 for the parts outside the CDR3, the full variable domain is GAGVSQSPRYKVAKRGQDVALRCDPISGHVSLFWYQQALGQGPEFLTYFQNEAQLDKSGLPSDRFFAERPEGSVSTLKIQRTQQEDSAVYLCASSLSPARGIPTNTGELFFGEGSRLTVL.

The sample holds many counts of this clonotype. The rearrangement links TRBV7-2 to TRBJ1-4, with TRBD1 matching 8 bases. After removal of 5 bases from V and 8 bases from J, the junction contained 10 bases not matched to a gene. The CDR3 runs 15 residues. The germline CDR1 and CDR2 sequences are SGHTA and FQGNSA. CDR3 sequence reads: CASSPWTGPAEKLFF. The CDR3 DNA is TGTGCCAGCAGCCCATGGACAGGGCCCGCCGAAAAACTGTTTTTT.

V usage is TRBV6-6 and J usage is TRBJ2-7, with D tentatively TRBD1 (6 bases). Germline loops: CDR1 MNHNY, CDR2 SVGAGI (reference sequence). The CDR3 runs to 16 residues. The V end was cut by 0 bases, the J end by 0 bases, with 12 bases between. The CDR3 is CASSYSTGEGSYEQYF. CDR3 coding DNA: TGTGCCAGCAGTTACTCGACAGGAGAAGGCTCCTACGAGCAGTACTTC.

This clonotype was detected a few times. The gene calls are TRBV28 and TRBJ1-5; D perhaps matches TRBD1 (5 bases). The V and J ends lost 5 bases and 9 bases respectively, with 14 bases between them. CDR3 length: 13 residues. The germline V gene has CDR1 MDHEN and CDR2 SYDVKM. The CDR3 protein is CASSPQGIRPQHF. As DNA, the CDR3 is TGTGCCAGCAGTCCCCAGGGAATTCGGCCCCAGCATTTT. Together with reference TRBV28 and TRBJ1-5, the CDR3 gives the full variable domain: DVKVTQSSRYLVKRTGEKVFLECVQDMDHENMFWYRQDPGLGLRLIYFSYDVKMKEKGDIPEGYSVSREKKERFSLILESASTNQTSMYLCASSPQGIRPQHFGDGTRLSIL.

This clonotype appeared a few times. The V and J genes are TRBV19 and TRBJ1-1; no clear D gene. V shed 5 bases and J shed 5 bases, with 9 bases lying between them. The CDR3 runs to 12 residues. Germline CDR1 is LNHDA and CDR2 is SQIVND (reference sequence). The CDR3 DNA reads TGTGCCAGTAGTGCCGCCGGAACTGAAGCTTTCTTT. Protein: CASSAAGTEAFF.

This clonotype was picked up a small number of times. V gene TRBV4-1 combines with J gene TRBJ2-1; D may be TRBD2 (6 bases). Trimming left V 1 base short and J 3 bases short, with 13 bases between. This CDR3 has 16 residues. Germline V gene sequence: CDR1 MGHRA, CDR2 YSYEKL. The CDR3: CASSQVARRVYNEQFF. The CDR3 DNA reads TGCGCCAGCAGCCAAGTAGCCAGGAGGGTCTACAATGAGCAGTTCTTC.